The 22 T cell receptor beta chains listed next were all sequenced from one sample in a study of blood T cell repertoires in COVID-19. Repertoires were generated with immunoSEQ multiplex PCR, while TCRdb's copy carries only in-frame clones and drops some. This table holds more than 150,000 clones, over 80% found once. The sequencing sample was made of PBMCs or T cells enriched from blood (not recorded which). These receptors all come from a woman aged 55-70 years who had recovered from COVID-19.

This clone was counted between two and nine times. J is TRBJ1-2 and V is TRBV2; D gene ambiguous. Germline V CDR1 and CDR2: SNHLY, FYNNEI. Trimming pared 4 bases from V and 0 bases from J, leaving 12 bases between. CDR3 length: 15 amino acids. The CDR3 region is CASSVTTTTNYGYTF. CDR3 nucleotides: TGTGCCAGCAGTGTCACAACTACTACTAACTATGGCTACACCTTC.

CDR3 protein: CASSPASGALEQYF. In DNA, the CDR3 is TGTGCCAGCTCACCCGCTAGCGGGGCCCTCGAGCAGTACTTC. The chain carries TRBV18 and TRBJ2-7; 9 nucleotides agree with TRBD2. Germline V gene sequence: CDR1 KGHSH, CDR2 LQKENI. CDR3 length: 14 amino acids. Trimming removed 3 bases from V and 6 bases from J; junction bases left unmatched: 6. The full variable domain, with the rest looked up from reference TRBV18 and TRBJ2-7, is NAGVMQNPRHLVRRRGQEARLRCSPMKGHSHVYWYRQLPEEGLKFMVYLQKENIIDESGMPKERFSAEFPKEGPSILRIQQVVRGDSAAYFCASSPASGALEQYFGPGTRLTVT.

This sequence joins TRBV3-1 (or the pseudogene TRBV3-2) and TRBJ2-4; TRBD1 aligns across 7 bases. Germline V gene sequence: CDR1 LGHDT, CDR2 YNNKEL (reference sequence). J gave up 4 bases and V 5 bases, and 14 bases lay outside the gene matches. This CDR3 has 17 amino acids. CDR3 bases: TGTGCCAGCAGCTTATATCTCCCCGGGACAGCTAAAAACATTCAGTACTTC. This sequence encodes CASSLYLPGTAKNIQYF.

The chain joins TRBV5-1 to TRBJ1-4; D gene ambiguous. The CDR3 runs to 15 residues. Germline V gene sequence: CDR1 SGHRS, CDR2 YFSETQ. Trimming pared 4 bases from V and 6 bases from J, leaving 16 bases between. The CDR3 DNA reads TGCGCCAGCAGCCCAGATTCCGGGGATGATGAAAAACTGTTTTTT. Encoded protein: CASSPDSGDDEKLFF.

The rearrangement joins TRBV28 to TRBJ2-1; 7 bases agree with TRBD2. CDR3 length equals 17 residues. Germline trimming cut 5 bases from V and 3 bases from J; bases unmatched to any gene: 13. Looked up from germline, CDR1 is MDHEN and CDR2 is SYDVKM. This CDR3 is CASSPGFGRANYNEQFF. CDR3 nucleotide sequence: TGTGCCAGCAGTCCCGGCTTTGGGAGGGCAAACTACAATGAGCAGTTCTTC.

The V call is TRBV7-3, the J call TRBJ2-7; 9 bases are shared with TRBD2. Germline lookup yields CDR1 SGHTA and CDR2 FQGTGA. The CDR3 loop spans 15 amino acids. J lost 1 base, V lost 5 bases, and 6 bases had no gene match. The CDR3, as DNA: TGTGCCAGCAGCCCGGGGAGCGGGGGGTCCTACGAGCAGTACTTC. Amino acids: CASSPGSGGSYEQYF. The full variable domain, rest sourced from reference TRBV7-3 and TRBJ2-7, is GAGVSQTPSNKVTEKGKYVELRCDPISGHTALYWYRQSLGQGPEFLIYFQGTGAADDSGLPNDRFFAVRPEGSVSTLKIQRTERGDSAVYLCASSPGSGGSYEQYFGPGTRLTVT.

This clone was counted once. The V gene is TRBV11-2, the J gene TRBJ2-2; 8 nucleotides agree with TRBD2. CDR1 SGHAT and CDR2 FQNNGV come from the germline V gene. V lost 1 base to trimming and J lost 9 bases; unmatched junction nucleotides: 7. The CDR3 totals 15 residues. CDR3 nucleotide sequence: TGTGCCAGCAGCTTAGGCGGGGGGCCCCACCGGGAGCTGTTTTTT. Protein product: CASSLGGGPHRELFF.

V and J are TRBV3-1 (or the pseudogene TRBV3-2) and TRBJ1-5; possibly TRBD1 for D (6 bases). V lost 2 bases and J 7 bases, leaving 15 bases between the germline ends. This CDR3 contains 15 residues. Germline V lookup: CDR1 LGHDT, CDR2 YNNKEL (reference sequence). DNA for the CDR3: TGTGCCAGCAGCCAAATGGTACAGGGTGGCCAGCCCCAGCATTTT. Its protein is CASSQMVQGGQPQHF.

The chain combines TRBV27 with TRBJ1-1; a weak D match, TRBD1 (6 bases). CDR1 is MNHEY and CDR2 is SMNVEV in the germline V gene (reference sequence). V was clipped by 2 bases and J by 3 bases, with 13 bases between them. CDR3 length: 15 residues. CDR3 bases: TGTGCCAGCAGTTTAGTTGGGAAGGGGGACACTGAAGCTTTCTTT. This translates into CASSLVGKGDTEAFF.

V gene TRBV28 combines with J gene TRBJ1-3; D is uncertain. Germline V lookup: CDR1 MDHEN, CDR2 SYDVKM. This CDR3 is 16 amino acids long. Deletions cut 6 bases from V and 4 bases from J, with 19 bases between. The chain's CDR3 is CASSSSRLHTGNTIYF. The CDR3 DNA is TGTGCCAGCAGCTCGTCTCGACTTCACACCGGAAACACCATATATTTT.

The CDR3, as DNA: TGTGCCAGCAGTGAATTTGGGGGGGCCTATGGCTACACCTTC. Translation: CASSEFGGAYGYTF. The chain has TRBV2 and TRBJ1-2, with a possible D match to TRBD1 (6 bases). This CDR3 has 14 residues. The V end was cut by 2 bases, the J end by 4 bases, with 11 bases between. Looked up from germline, CDR1 is SNHLY and CDR2 is FYNNEI.

CDR3 in amino acids: CASEDRPNQPQHF. CDR3 coding DNA: TGTGCCAGTGAGGACAGGCCAAATCAGCCCCAGCATTTT. The gene calls are TRBV28 and TRBJ1-5; 7 bases are a match to TRBD1. In germline, CDR1 is MDHEN, CDR2 SYDVKM. The CDR3 runs 13 residues. J lost 4 bases, V lost 9 bases, and 6 bases had no gene match.

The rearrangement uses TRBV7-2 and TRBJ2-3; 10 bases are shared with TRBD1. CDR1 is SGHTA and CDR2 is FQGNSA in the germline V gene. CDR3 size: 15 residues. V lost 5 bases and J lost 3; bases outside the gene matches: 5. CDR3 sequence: CASSAGTGVTDTQYF. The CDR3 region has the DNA TGTGCCAGCAGCGCCGGGACAGGGGTGACAGATACGCAGTATTTT.

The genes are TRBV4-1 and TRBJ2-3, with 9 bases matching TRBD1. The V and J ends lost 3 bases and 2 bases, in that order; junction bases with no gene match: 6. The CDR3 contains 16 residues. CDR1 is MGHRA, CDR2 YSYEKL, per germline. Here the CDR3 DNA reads TGCGCCAGCAGCCACCGGACAGGGGCTATCACAGATACGCAGTATTTT. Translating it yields CASSHRTGAITDTQYF.

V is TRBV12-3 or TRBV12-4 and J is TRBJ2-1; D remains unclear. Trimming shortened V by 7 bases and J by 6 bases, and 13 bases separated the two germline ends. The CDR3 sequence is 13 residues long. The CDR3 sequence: CASKGPRSNEQFF. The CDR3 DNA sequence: TGTGCCAGCAAAGGCCCGCGGTCCAATGAGCAGTTCTTC.

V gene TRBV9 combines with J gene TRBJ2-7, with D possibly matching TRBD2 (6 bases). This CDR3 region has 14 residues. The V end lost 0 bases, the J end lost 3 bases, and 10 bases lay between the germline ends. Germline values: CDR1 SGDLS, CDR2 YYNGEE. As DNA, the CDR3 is TGTGCCAGCAGCGTAGGAATCGGGGGCTACGAGCAGTACTTC. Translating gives CASSVGIGGYEQYF.

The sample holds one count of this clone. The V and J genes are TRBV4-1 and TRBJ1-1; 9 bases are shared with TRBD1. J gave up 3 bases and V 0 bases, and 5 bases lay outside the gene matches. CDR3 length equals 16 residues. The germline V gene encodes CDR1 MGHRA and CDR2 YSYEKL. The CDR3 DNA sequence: TGCGCCAGCAGCCAAGATACCGGGACAGGGTACACTGAAGCTTTCTTT. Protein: CASSQDTGTGYTEAFF.

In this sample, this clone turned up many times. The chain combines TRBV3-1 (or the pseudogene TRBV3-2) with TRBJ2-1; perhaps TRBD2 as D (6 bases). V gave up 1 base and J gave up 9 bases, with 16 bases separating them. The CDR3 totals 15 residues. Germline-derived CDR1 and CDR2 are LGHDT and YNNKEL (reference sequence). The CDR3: CASSQVSGSVGEQFF. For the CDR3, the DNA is TGTGCCAGCAGCCAAGTCTCCGGGAGCGTGGGTGAGCAGTTCTTC.

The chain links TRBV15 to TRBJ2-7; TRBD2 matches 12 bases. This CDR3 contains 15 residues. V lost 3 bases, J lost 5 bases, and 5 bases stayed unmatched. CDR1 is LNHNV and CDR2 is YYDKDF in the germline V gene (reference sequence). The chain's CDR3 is CATSRERLAGDEQYF. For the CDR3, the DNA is TGTGCCACCAGCAGGGAGAGACTAGCGGGAGACGAGCAGTACTTC.

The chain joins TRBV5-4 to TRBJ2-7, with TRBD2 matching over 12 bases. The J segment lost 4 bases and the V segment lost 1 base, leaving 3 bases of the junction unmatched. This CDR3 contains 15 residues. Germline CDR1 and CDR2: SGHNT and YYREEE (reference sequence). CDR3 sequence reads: CASSLRTSGAYEQYF. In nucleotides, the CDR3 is TGTGCCAGCAGCTTGAGGACTAGCGGGGCATACGAGCAGTACTTC.

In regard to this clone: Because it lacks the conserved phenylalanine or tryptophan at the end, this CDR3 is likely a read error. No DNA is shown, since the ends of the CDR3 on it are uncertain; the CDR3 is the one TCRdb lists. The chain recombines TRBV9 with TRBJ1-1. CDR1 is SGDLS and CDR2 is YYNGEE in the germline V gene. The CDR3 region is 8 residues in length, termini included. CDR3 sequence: CASSLTAR.

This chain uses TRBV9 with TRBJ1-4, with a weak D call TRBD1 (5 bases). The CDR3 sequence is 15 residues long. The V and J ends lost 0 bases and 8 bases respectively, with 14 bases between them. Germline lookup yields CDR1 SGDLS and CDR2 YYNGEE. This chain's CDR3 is CASSVGGREGEKLFF. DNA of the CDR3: TGTGCCAGCAGCGTAGGAGGCAGGGAGGGCGAAAAACTGTTTTTT.